The present T cell receptor beta chain was sequenced within a study of blood T cells in healthy people across ages. It was with a sample-barcoded 5' primer and a J-beta primer mix that a second PCR of about 6 to 12 cycles was run. A single record per CDR3 protein comes from TCRdb applying MiXCR to the 5' RACE reads. Of over 950,000 distinct CDR3 sequences listed, roughly 51% are singletons. This CDR3 contains 13 residues. From germline, CDR1 is SGHTA and CDR2 FQGNSA. The specimen sequenced was blood. The TCR originated in a woman aged 55-69 years in good health. The chain combines TRBV7-2 with TRBJ2-5, with D uncertain. TRBJ2-7 matches the DNA end more closely, so the J call is doubtful. This CDR3 is CASSRRSSYEQYF. The CDR3 bases are TGTGCCAGCAGCCGTCGGTCCTCCTACGAGCAGTACTTC.